A single sample gave rise to the 15 T cell receptor beta chains below, sequenced in a study of blood T cell repertoires in COVID-19. The table came from immunoSEQ multiplex PCR; TCRdb's copy has only in-frame clones and leaves some out. Among a few hundred thousand clones, approximately 86% were seen once, and the ten largest hold about 4.1%. The sample comprised PBMCs or T cells enriched from blood (not recorded which). All receptors come from a woman between 40 and 50 years old with acute COVID-19.

V and J are TRBV19 and TRBJ1-1; TRBD1 is a possible D gene (5 bases). Trimming removed 5 bases from V and 8 bases from J, with 9 bases in between. The CDR3 is 11 residues long. Germline V CDR1 and CDR2: LNHDA, SQIVND (reference sequence). The CDR3 DNA reads TGTGCCAGTAGTTCAACAGGAGAAGCTTTCTTT. This codes for CASSSTGEAFF.

J is TRBJ2-2 and V is TRBV5-1; the match to TRBD2 covers 12 bases. Germline V gene lookup returns CDR1 SGHRS and CDR2 YFSETQ. V lost 4 bases, J lost 1 base, and 8 bases stayed unmatched. The CDR3 is 18 residues long. This CDR3 reads CASSPMTSGSQNTGELFF. Written as DNA, the CDR3 is TGCGCCAGCAGCCCCATGACTAGCGGGAGCCAGAACACCGGGGAGCTGTTTTTT.

The V and J genes are TRBV19 and TRBJ1-1, with a possible D match to TRBD1 (5 bases). Trimming removed 5 bases from V and 11 bases from J, with 15 bases in between. This CDR3 contains 12 residues. Germline V CDR1 and CDR2: LNHDA, SQIVND (reference sequence). The CDR3 DNA reads as TGTGCCAGTAGTGGGATGGGGCTAGGCGCTTTCTTT. Protein sequence: CASSGMGLGAFF.

This rearrangement joins TRBV5-1 to TRBJ2-7; the D gene is possibly TRBD2 (6 bases). The CDR3 has 14 residues. Germline CDR1 SGHRS, CDR2 YFSETQ. V was pared by 4 bases and J by 2 bases, with 13 bases between. The CDR3 is CASSVRDLPYEQYF. The CDR3 DNA is TGCGCCAGCAGCGTGCGGGACCTCCCCTACGAGCAGTACTTC.

V and J are TRBV3-1 (or the pseudogene TRBV3-2) and TRBJ2-1, with D possibly being TRBD2 (5 bases). V lost 4 bases and J 9 bases, leaving 16 bases between the germline ends. This CDR3 comprises 14 residues. Germline CDR1 LGHDT, CDR2 YNNKEL (reference sequence). This CDR3 reads CASSPHGGAGEQFF. The CDR3 coding sequence is TGTGCCAGCAGCCCCCATGGAGGTGCTGGTGAGCAGTTCTTC.

The rearrangement joins TRBV28 to TRBJ2-4; 8 bases fit TRBD1. Trimming cost V 5 bases and J 1 base; bases outside gene matches: 4. There are 15 residues in the CDR3. Germline CDR1 reads MDHEN; CDR2 reads SYDVKM. CDR3 sequence (DNA): TGTGCCAGCAGTGCAGGGGGCGCGGCCAAAAACATTCAGTACTTC. Its protein is CASSAGGAAKNIQYF.

The chain recombines TRBV4-1 with TRBJ2-7, with 13 bases lining up with TRBD2. There are 14 residues in the CDR3. CDR1 is MGHRA and CDR2 is YSYEKL in the germline V gene. The J segment lost 6 bases and the V segment lost 4 bases, leaving 3 bases of the junction unmatched. The CDR3 sequence: CASSLGTSGTEQYF. The CDR3, as DNA: TGCGCCAGCAGCCTAGGGACTAGCGGGACCGAGCAGTACTTC.

V and J are TRBV28 and TRBJ2-2; 7 nucleotides line up with TRBD2. This CDR3 contains 14 residues. With V trimmed by 6 bases and J by 5 bases, 6 bases remained unmatched. Germline V gene sequence: CDR1 MDHEN, CDR2 SYDVKM. CDR3: CASRPTSWTGELFF. The CDR3 nucleotides are TGTGCCAGCAGACCGACTAGCTGGACCGGGGAGCTGTTTTTT.

The chain has TRBV2 and TRBJ1-2; 10 nucleotides agree with TRBD1. After removal of 4 bases from V and 6 bases from J, the junction contained 5 bases not matched to a gene. Germline V gene lookup returns CDR1 SNHLY and CDR2 FYNNEI. The CDR3 is made up of 14 amino acids. CDR3 nucleotides: TGTGCCAGCAGTGGGGACAGGGGCCTTAATGGCTACACCTTC. Translating it yields CASSGDRGLNGYTF.

The chain recombines TRBV4-3 with TRBJ2-7; a weak D match, TRBD2 (7 bases). The V gene's germline CDR1 is LGHNA and CDR2 YSLEER. The germline V and J ends were trimmed by 1 base and 6 bases, with 16 bases remaining between them. This CDR3 spans 15 amino acids. The CDR3 loop reads CASSQGGGRAVEQYF. CDR3 bases: TGCGCCAGCAGCCAAGGGGGGGGCAGGGCTGTCGAGCAGTACTTC.

V and J are TRBV3-1 (or the pseudogene TRBV3-2) and TRBJ2-1; tentative D call: TRBD2 (6 bases). Germline V gene lookup returns CDR1 LGHDT and CDR2 YNNKEL (reference sequence). The CDR3 length is 16 residues. The V end lost 4 bases, the J end lost 0 bases, and 13 bases lay between the germline ends. CDR3 in amino acids: CASSPGGAGSYNEQFF. CDR3 nucleotide sequence: TGTGCCAGCAGCCCCGGCGGGGCTGGCTCCTACAATGAGCAGTTCTTC.

The rearrangement joins TRBV5-6 to TRBJ1-2; TRBD1 matches 7 bases. The CDR3 has 13 amino acids. CDR1 is SGHDT, CDR2 YYEEEE, per germline. The V gene end was trimmed by 6 bases and the J gene end by 4 bases; junction bases not matched to a gene: 6. The CDR3 nucleotides are TGTGCCAGCAATAGACAGGGATCCTATGGCTACACCTTC. Translated, it gives CASNRQGSYGYTF.

The V and J genes are TRBV9 and TRBJ1-3; D is unresolved. Germline loops: CDR1 SGDLS, CDR2 YYNGEE. Trimming removed 3 bases from V and 0 bases from J, with 10 bases in between. The CDR3 consists of 15 residues. CDR3 bases: TGTGCCAGCAGCGCCCAACCAGTCTCTGGAAACACCATATATTTT. Encoded protein: CASSAQPVSGNTIYF.

This clone was recorded only once. The rearrangement joins TRBV11-2 to TRBJ2-1, with TRBD2 identical over 8 bases. Trimming took 5 bases from V and 2 from J; bases not matched to a gene: 8. The CDR3 loop spans 16 amino acids. The germline gives CDR1 SGHAT, CDR2 FQNNGV. The CDR3 protein is CASSPLGAGAYNEQFF. CDR3 DNA: TGTGCCAGCAGCCCACTAGGAGCGGGAGCCTACAATGAGCAGTTCTTC.

The chain has TRBV25-1 and TRBJ2-1, with 7 bases that match TRBD1. Unmatched junction bases numbered 12, after V lost 4 bases and J lost 9 bases. Germline V CDR1 and CDR2: MGHDK, SYGVNS. The CDR3 is 15 residues long. As DNA, the CDR3 is TGTGCCAGCAGTGCTCCCGGGACAGTTCTTCTTGAGCAGTTCTTC. It translates to CASSAPGTVLLEQFF. Based on the CDR3 plus reference TRBV25-1 and TRBJ2-1, the full variable domain is EADIYQTPRYLVIGTGKKITLECSQTMGHDKMYWYQQDPGMELHLIHYSYGVNSTEKGDLSSESTVSRIRTEHFPLTLESARPSHTSQYLCASSAPGTVLLEQFFGPGTRLTVL.